This T cell receptor beta chain was sequenced during a study of early T cells in non-severe SARS-CoV-2 infection. General observations from the study: Sequences matched to VDJdb favored anti-spike CD8 responses, while private and CD4 specificities were missed.

This clonotype was detected many times. The antigen remains undetermined. Unique molecular identifiers were added to individual cDNA molecules. Via MiXCR, TCRdb re-called the 5' RACE reads, giving one row per CDR3 protein. This sample yields about 46,000 distinct CDR3 sequences, of which 5% to 6% are seen a single time; roughly 5.4% belongs to the top ten. This TCR derives from an adult who was a healthcare worker with PCR-confirmed SARS-CoV-2 infection or an uninfected control (not recorded which). Sequenced here: whole blood, sampled at baseline.

The CDR3 DNA follows: TGTGCCAGCAGTTTGACAGGGTGGAATGGCTACACCTTC. Protein product: CASSLTGWNGYTF. The genes are TRBV12-3 or TRBV12-4 and TRBJ1-2; TRBD1 matches 7 bases. The V and J ends lost 3 bases and 6 bases, in that order; junction bases with no gene match: 4. This CDR3 comprises 13 residues.